One sample yielded the 6 T cell receptor beta chains listed below, sequenced in a study of Ad26.COV2.S vaccination and SARS-CoV-2 variants. Sequenced by immunoSEQ multiplex PCR; TCRdb stores in-frame clones only, minus some. Seen here are under 500,000 clones, around 93% observed once, and the top ten hold around 1.7%. Treatment denoted: roughly 19 received Ad26.COV2.S at low or high dose, single or two shots; about 5 received placebo; per-sample allocation not given. Specimen acquisition occurred on day 63 following the initial vaccine or placebo injection. Sequences were derived from peripheral blood, sampled in a trial of Ad26.COV2.S vaccine versus placebo. The receptor set was obtained from a person aged 18-60 years who received the Ad26.COV2.S COVID-19 vaccine or a placebo.

The genes are TRBV6-2 or TRBV6-3 and TRBJ1-3; unclear D gene. Trimming stripped 4 bases from V and 2 bases from J, with 12 bases between. The CDR3 totals 15 residues. Germline lookup yields CDR1 MNHEY and CDR2 SVGEGT. The CDR3 protein is CASSLRELPGNTIYF. The CDR3 DNA follows: TGTGCCAGCAGTTTAAGGGAACTACCTGGAAACACCATATATTTT.

The chain links TRBV13 to TRBJ1-1; tentative D call: TRBD1 (6 bases). V lost 6 bases and J 3 bases, leaving 8 bases between the germline ends. CDR1 is PRHDT, CDR2 FYEKMQ, per germline (reference sequence). The length of the CDR3 is 12 residues. CDR3 bases: TGTGCCAGCAGGGACAGTTACACTGAAGCTTTCTTT. As protein: CASRDSYTEAFF.

The chain couples TRBV5-1 to TRBJ2-7, with no clear D. Trimming removed 1 base at V and 1 base at J, with 9 bases between. Germline values: CDR1 SGHRS, CDR2 YFSETQ. The CDR3 spans 14 residues. The CDR3 nucleotides read TGCGCCAGCAGCTTGTCATTCGGTTCCTACGAGCAGTACTTC. Translated: CASSLSFGSYEQYF.

V and J are TRBV5-1 and TRBJ1-1; a possible D gene is TRBD1 (6 bases). Germline V CDR1 and CDR2: SGHRS, YFSETQ. V gave up 4 bases and J gave up 4 bases, with 23 bases separating them. The CDR3 has 17 residues. The CDR3 DNA is TGCGCCAGCAGCGGGGGTCCGTCCGGACAGTCGGTCACTGAAGCTTTCTTT. Protein product: CASSGGPSGQSVTEAFF.

The gene calls are TRBV3-1 (or the pseudogene TRBV3-2) and TRBJ2-7; D remains ambiguous. Germline V lookup: CDR1 LGHDT, CDR2 YNNKEL (reference sequence). The CDR3 has 13 amino acids. The V and J ends lost 2 bases and 5 bases respectively, with 10 bases between them. This CDR3 reads CASSQMGTDEQYF. The CDR3 nucleotides read TGTGCCAGCAGCCAAATGGGAACCGACGAGCAGTACTTC.

This chain joins TRBV6-7 and TRBJ2-1; D is ambiguous. TRBV6-7 is flagged as an ORF with uncertain function. The CDR3 has 12 residues. V lost 2 bases and J lost 5, with 4 bases in between. The CDR3 here is CASSYPDNEQFF. The CDR3, as DNA: TGTGCCAGCAGTTACCCAGACAATGAGCAGTTCTTC.